A selection of T cell receptor beta chains follows, all from one sample in a study of lymphopenia after photon versus proton radiotherapy. Libraries were prepared by immunoSEQ multiplex PCR; TCRdb keeps only in-frame clonotypes and omits some of them. The repertoire holds 25,000 to 35,000 clones, with roughly 90% as singletons. The material was peripheral blood, obtained from a patient treated with photon-based radiotherapy. The receptors come from a woman aged 45-60 years with pancreatic cancer. The CDR3 runs from the conserved cysteine through the conserved F or W. A D gene is named only where the DNA matches it firmly. Only some rows state a clone size, as once, few, many or a class for expanded clones.

J: TRBJ2-2
D: NA
V: TRBV29-1
size: NA
length: 16
CDR3: CSVDGGGVDDTGELFF
DNA: TGCAGCGTTGATGGGGGCGGGGTCGACGACACCGGGGAGCTGTTTTTT

J: TRBJ1-4
D: TRBD1
V: TRBV7-2
size: NA
length: 17
CDR3: CASSLDPARGRDEKLFF
DNA: TGTGCCAGCAGCTTAGATCCCGCCAGGGGGCGTGATGAAAAACTGTTTTTT

J: TRBJ2-7
D: NA
V: TRBV7-2
size: NA
length: 14
CDR3: CASSPPDSPYEQYF
DNA: TGTGCCAGCAGCCCACCGGACTCTCCCTACGAGCAGTACTTC

J: TRBJ2-7
D: NA
V: TRBV28
size: NA
length: 16
CDR3: CASSLSDGVSLYEQYF
DNA: TGTGCCAGCAGTTTGTCGGACGGCGTGTCTCTCTACGAGCAGTACTTC

J: TRBJ1-4
D: NA
V: TRBV6-1
size: NA
length: 15
CDR3: CASSGYEMANEKLFF
DNA: TGTGCCAGCAGTGGCTACGAGATGGCGAATGAAAAACTGTTTTTT

J: TRBJ1-2
D: NA
V: TRBV6-5
size: NA
length: 13
CDR3: CASRRASNYGYTF
DNA: TGTGCCAGCAGGAGGGCCTCGAACTATGGCTACACCTTC

J: TRBJ2-1
D: NA
V: TRBV5-3
size: NA
length: 11
CDR3: CARSLGEKQFF
DNA: TGTGCCAGAAGCTTAGGGGAAAAGCAGTTCTTC

J: TRBJ2-7
D: NA
V: TRBV20-1
size: NA
length: 11
CDR3: CSATGLYEQYF
DNA: TGCAGTGCTACAGGGTTGTACGAGCAGTACTTC

J: TRBJ2-5
D: TRBD2
V: TRBV2
size: NA
length: 15
CDR3: CASSQLAGVQETQYF
DNA: TGTGCCAGCAGTCAACTAGCGGGGGTACAAGAGACCCAGTACTTC

J: TRBJ1-1
D: NA
V: TRBV5-6
size: NA
length: 15
CDR3: CASSLEGHLNTEAFF
DNA: TGTGCCAGCAGCTTGGAGGGCCATCTGAACACTGAAGCTTTCTTT

J: TRBJ2-3
D: TRBD2
V: TRBV9
size: NA
length: 19
CDR3: CASSIPSGRAPDRTDTQYF
DNA: TGTGCCAGCAGCATACCTAGCGGGAGGGCCCCGGACCGCACAGATACGCAGTATTTT

J: TRBJ2-7
D: TRBD2
V: TRBV4-3
size: NA
length: 15
CDR3: CASSQESGRFYEQYF
DNA: TGCGCCAGCAGCCAAGAAAGCGGGAGGTTCTACGAGCAGTACTTC

J: TRBJ2-1
D: TRBD2
V: TRBV7-9
size: NA
length: 14
CDR3: CASSLGLAYNEQFF
DNA: TGTGCCAGCAGCCTAGGACTAGCGTACAATGAGCAGTTCTTC

J: TRBJ2-7
D: NA
V: TRBV5-1
size: NA
length: 15
CDR3: CASSLSQRPKYEQYF
DNA: TGCGCCAGCAGCTTGAGTCAACGGCCGAAATACGAGCAGTACTTC

J: TRBJ2-3
D: NA
V: TRBV7-9
size: NA
length: 16
CDR3: CASSRDVGVDPDTQYF
DNA: TGTGCCAGCAGCCGCGACGTAGGGGTAGACCCAGATACGCAGTATTTT

J: TRBJ2-7
D: TRBD1
V: TRBV30
size: NA
length: 15
CDR3: CAGGPGQGLIDEQYF
DNA: TGTGCCGGAGGACCGGGACAGGGACTTATCGACGAGCAGTACTTC

J: TRBJ2-7
D: TRBD2
V: TRBV11-2
size: NA
length: 15
CDR3: CASSFSSGMSPEQYF
DNA: TGTGCCAGCAGCTTCTCTAGCGGGATGAGTCCCGAGCAGTACTTC

J: TRBJ2-2
D: NA
V: TRBV19
size: few
length: 19
CDR3: CASSGGLEQDHANTGELFF
DNA: TGTGCCAGTAGTGGCGGCCTAGAACAGGACCATGCGAACACCGGGGAGCTGTTTTTT

J: TRBJ2-7
D: NA
V: TRBV7-3
size: once
length: 13
CDR3: CASSAGGSYEQYF
DNA: TGTGCCAGCAGCGCTGGGGGCTCCTACGAGCAGTACTTC

J: TRBJ1-2
D: NA
V: TRBV30
size: NA
length: 13
CDR3: CAWSGKDNYGYTF
DNA: TGTGCCTGGAGTGGAAAAGATAACTATGGCTACACCTTC

J: TRBJ2-2
D: NA
V: TRBV7-9
size: NA
length: 13
CDR3: CASSLVGDGELFF
DNA: TGTGCCAGCAGCTTAGTTGGGGACGGGGAGCTGTTTTTT

J: TRBJ1-1
D: NA
V: TRBV5-5
size: few
length: 14
CDR3: CASSLDPIGTEAFF
DNA: TGTGCCAGCAGCTTGGACCCCATCGGGACTGAAGCTTTCTTT

J: TRBJ2-7
D: TRBD1
V: TRBV28
size: NA
length: 14
CDR3: CASRDRVRTYEQYF
DNA: TGTGCCAGCAGGGACAGGGTTAGGACCTACGAGCAGTACTTC

J: TRBJ1-1
D: TRBD1
V: TRBV28
size: NA
length: 15
CDR3: CASSLSGTGYPEAFF
DNA: TGTGCCAGCAGTTTATCTGGGACAGGGTATCCTGAAGCTTTCTTT

J: TRBJ1-2
D: TRBD1
V: TRBV4-1
size: NA
length: 16
CDR3: CASSPGQGTANYGYTF
DNA: TGCGCCAGCAGCCCCGGACAGGGCACAGCTAACTATGGCTACACCTTC

J: TRBJ2-1
D: NA
V: TRBV11-2
size: NA
length: 13
CDR3: CASSLVRGNEQFF
DNA: TGTGCCAGCAGTCTGGTACGGGGCAATGAGCAGTTCTTC

J: TRBJ1-4
D: NA
V: TRBV4-3
size: NA
length: 16
CDR3: CASSQDEGDESEKLFF
DNA: TGCGCCAGCAGCCAAGACGAGGGGGATGAGAGTGAAAAACTGTTTTTT

J: TRBJ1-4
D: NA
V: TRBV28
size: NA
length: 12
CDR3: CASSSGLEKLFF
DNA: TGTGCCAGCAGTTCCGGACTTGAAAAACTGTTTTTT

J: TRBJ2-3
D: NA
V: TRBV15
size: NA
length: 15
CDR3: CATSGAQGGTDTQYF
DNA: TGTGCCACCAGCGGGGCACAGGGAGGCACAGATACGCAGTATTTT

J: TRBJ1-1
D: NA
V: TRBV19
size: NA
length: 11
CDR3: CASSMNTEAFF
DNA: TGTGCCAGTAGTATGAACACTGAAGCTTTCTTT

J: TRBJ2-5
D: TRBD2
V: TRBV7-2
size: NA
length: 17
CDR3: CASSFRPPTSGRPTQYF
DNA: TGTGCCAGCAGCTTCCGACCACCGACTAGCGGGAGGCCAACCCAGTACTTC

J: TRBJ2-7
D: NA
V: TRBV11-1
size: NA
length: 17
CDR3: CASSLGGLAAWNKEQYF
DNA: TGTGCCAGCAGCTTAGGGGGGCTAGCGGCTTGGAATAAAGAGCAGTACTTC

J: TRBJ2-6
D: NA
V: TRBV29-1
size: NA
length: 18
CDR3: CSVEEPADGTGGANVLTF
DNA: TGCAGCGTTGAAGAACCGGCTGATGGGACCGGCGGGGCCAACGTCCTGACTTTC

J: TRBJ2-1
D: TRBD1
V: TRBV2
size: NA
length: 11
CDR3: CASSVDRVQFF
DNA: TGTGCCAGCAGCGTTGACAGGGTTCAGTTCTTC

J: TRBJ2-3
D: NA
V: TRBV7-2
size: NA
length: 11
CDR3: CASSSADTQYF
DNA: TGTGCCAGCAGCTCGGCAGATACGCAGTATTTT

J: TRBJ2-2
D: TRBD1
V: TRBV18
size: once
length: 13
CDR3: CASSHRGAGELFF
DNA: TGTGCCAGCTCACACAGGGGAGCCGGGGAGCTGTTTTTT

J: TRBJ2-7
D: NA
V: TRBV6-1
size: NA
length: 15
CDR3: CASRPLGGPLYEQYF
DNA: TGTGCCAGCAGACCTCTCGGTGGACCGCTCTACGAGCAGTACTTC

J: TRBJ1-1
D: NA
V: TRBV6-5
size: once
length: 14
CDR3: CASHFGGRPTEAFF
DNA: TGTGCCAGCCACTTTGGGGGGAGGCCCACTGAAGCTTTCTTT

J: TRBJ2-7
D: NA
V: TRBV7-9
size: NA
length: 15
CDR3: CASSLEGGRTYEQYF
DNA: TGTGCCAGCAGCTTAGAGGGGGGTAGGACCTACGAGCAGTACTTC

J: TRBJ1-1
D: NA
V: TRBV11-2
size: NA
length: 16
CDR3: CASSISGGVMNTEAFF
DNA: TGTGCCAGCAGCATCTCCGGTGGCGTAATGAACACTGAAGCTTTCTTT

J: TRBJ1-1
D: NA
V: TRBV5-6
size: NA
length: 13
CDR3: CASSYGTGTEAFF
DNA: TGTGCCAGCAGCTACGGGACGGGAACTGAAGCTTTCTTT

J: TRBJ2-7
D: TRBD2
V: TRBV19
size: NA
length: 13
CDR3: CASSIAPGGEQYF
DNA: TGTGCCAGTAGTATAGCTCCGGGAGGCGAGCAGTACTTC

J: TRBJ1-2
D: TRBD1
V: TRBV7-2
size: once
length: 13
CDR3: CASPKGADYGYTF
DNA: TGTGCCAGCCCTAAGGGGGCAGACTATGGCTACACCTTC

J: TRBJ2-7
D: TRBD1
V: TRBV30
size: NA
length: 11
CDR3: CAWLDRDEQYF
DNA: TGTGCCTGGCTTGACAGGGACGAGCAGTACTTC

J: TRBJ1-2
D: NA
V: TRBV28
size: NA
length: 12
CDR3: CASSRNSVGYTF
DNA: TGTGCCAGCAGCCGGAACTCAGTTGGCTACACCTTC

J: TRBJ2-5
D: TRBD2
V: TRBV7-3
size: NA
length: 14
CDR3: CASSPQAGEETQYF
DNA: TGTGCCAGCAGCCCTCAAGCGGGAGAAGAGACCCAGTACTTC

J: TRBJ2-3
D: NA
V: TRBV4-3
size: NA
length: 16
CDR3: CASSQDGPTPADTQYF
DNA: TGCGCCAGCAGCCAAGATGGACCGACCCCCGCAGATACGCAGTATTTT

J: TRBJ2-1
D: TRBD1
V: TRBV5-1
size: NA
length: 15
CDR3: CASSLRDSLTNEQFF
DNA: TGCGCCAGCAGCCTCCGGGACAGTCTAACCAATGAGCAGTTCTTC

J: TRBJ2-1
D: NA
V: TRBV11-2
size: NA
length: 15
CDR3: CASSIAVSSYNEQFF
DNA: TGTGCCAGCAGCATAGCGGTGAGCTCCTACAATGAGCAGTTCTTC

J: TRBJ1-1
D: NA
V: TRBV6-5
size: NA
length: 13
CDR3: CASSYRGGTEAFF
DNA: TGTGCCAGCAGTTACAGGGGCGGGACTGAAGCTTTCTTT

J: TRBJ1-2
D: NA
V: TRBV2
size: NA
length: 14
CDR3: CASSEAPGRGGYTF
DNA: TGTGCCAGCAGTGAAGCCCCAGGAAGGGGTGGCTACACCTTC

J: TRBJ2-7
D: NA
V: TRBV6-1
size: NA
length: 15
CDR3: CASTGGGGGEYEQYF
DNA: TGTGCCAGCACCGGAGGCGGGGGCGGCGAGTACGAGCAGTACTTC

J: TRBJ2-2
D: NA
V: TRBV5-1
size: NA
length: 16
CDR3: CASSLVASSYTGELFF
DNA: TGCGCCAGCAGCTTGGTTGCCTCCTCCTACACCGGGGAGCTGTTTTTT

J: TRBJ2-7
D: NA
V: TRBV27
size: once
length: 15
CDR3: CASSSQGTNSYEQYF
DNA: TGTGCCAGCAGTTCCCAAGGGACAAATTCCTACGAGCAGTACTTC

J: TRBJ1-5
D: NA
V: TRBV10-3
size: NA
length: 12
CDR3: CAAKTENQPQHF
DNA: TGTGCCGCGAAAACAGAGAATCAGCCCCAGCATTTT